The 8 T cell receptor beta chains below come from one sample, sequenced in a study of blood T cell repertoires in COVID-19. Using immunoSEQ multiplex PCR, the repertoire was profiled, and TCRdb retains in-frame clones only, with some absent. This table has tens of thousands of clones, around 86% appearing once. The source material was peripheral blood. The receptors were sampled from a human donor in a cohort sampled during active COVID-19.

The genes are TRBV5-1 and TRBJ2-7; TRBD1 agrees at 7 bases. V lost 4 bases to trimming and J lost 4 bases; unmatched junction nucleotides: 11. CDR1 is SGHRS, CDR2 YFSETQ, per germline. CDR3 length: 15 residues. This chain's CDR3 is CASSALQGPFYEQYF. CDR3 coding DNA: TGCGCCAGCAGCGCCCTACAGGGGCCCTTTTACGAGCAGTACTTC.

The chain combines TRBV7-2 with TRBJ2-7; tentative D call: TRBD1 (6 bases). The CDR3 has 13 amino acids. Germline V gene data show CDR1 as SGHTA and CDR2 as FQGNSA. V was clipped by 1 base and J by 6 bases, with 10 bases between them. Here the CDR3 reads CASSLDRAAEQYF. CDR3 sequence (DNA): TGTGCCAGCAGCTTAGACAGGGCAGCCGAGCAGTACTTC.

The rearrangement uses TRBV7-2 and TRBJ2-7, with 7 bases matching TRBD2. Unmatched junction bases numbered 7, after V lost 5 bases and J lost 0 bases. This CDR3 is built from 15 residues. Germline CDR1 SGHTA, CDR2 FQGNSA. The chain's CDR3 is CASSPDRTSSYEQYF. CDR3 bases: TGTGCCAGCAGCCCGGATAGGACTAGCTCCTACGAGCAGTACTTC.

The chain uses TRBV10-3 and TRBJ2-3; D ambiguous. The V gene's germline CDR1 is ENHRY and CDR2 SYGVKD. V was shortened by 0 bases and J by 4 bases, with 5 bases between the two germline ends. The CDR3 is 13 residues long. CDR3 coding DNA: TGTGCCATCAGTGAGTCGAGGCCAGATACGCAGTATTTT. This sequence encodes CAISESRPDTQYF.

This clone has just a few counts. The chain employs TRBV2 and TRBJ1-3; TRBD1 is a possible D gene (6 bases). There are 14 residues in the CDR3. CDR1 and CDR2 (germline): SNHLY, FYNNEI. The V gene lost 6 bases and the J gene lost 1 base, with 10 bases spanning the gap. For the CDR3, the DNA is TGTGCCAGCAGGAGGACAGTTTCTGGAAACACCATATATTTT. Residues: CASRRTVSGNTIYF.

CDR3 nucleotide sequence: TGTGCCAGCAGCCATGCGCGCTCTGGGGCCAACGTCCTGACTTTC. Its protein product is CASSHARSGANVLTF. The V gene is TRBV5-5, the J gene TRBJ2-6; D not certain. The germline V gene encodes CDR1 SGHKS and CDR2 YYEKEE (reference sequence). V lost 4 bases, J lost 0 bases, and 8 bases lay in between. The CDR3 runs to 15 residues.

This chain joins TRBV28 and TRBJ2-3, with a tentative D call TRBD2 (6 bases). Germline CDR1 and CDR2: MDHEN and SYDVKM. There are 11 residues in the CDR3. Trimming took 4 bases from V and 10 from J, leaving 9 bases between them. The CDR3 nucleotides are TGTGCCAGCAGTTCCTCGGGGGCGCAGTATTTT. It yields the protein CASSSSGAQYF.

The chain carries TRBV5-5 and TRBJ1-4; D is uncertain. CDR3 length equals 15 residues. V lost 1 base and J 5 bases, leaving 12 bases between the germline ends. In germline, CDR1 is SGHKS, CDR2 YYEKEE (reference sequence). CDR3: CASSLKVDRNEKLFF. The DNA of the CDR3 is TGTGCCAGCAGCTTGAAAGTTGATCGGAATGAAAAACTGTTTTTT. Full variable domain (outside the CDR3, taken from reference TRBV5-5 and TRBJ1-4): DAGVTQSPTHLIKTRGQQVTLRCSPISGHKSVSWYQQVLGQGPQFIFQYYEKEERGRGNFPDRFSARQFPNYSSELNVNALLLGDSALYLCASSLKVDRNEKLFFGSGTQLSVL.